The 24 T cell receptor beta chains below were found in one sample sequenced in a study of blood T cell repertoires in COVID-19. Sequencing was performed with immunoSEQ multiplex PCR; in TCRdb, only in-frame clones are kept and a portion is missing. This table holds 200,000 to 300,000 clones, around 87% found once. The sequenced material came from peripheral blood. The receptors stem from a woman aged 60-75 years with COVID-19, enrolled during active disease.

The V gene is TRBV2, the J gene TRBJ1-5; D possibly corresponds to TRBD1 (5 bases). V was clipped by 3 bases and J by 11 bases, with 14 bases between them. Germline loops: CDR1 SNHLY, CDR2 FYNNEI. The CDR3 spans 13 residues. CDR3 protein: CASSEGPGGAQHF. As DNA, the CDR3 is TGTGCCAGCAGTGAGGGACCTGGGGGGGCCCAGCATTTT. The variable domain in full, completed from reference TRBV2 and TRBJ1-5, reads EPEVTQTPSHQVTQMGQEVILRCVPISNHLYFYWYRQILGQKVEFLVSFYNNEISEKSEIFDDQFSVERPDGSNFTLKIRSTKLEDSAMYFCASSEGPGGAQHFGDGTRLSIL.

In its sample, this clone was seen once. V is TRBV20-1 and J is TRBJ1-2; no firm D call. The germline V gene encodes CDR1 DFQATT and CDR2 SNEGSKA (reference sequence). Trimming removed 3 bases at V and 0 bases at J, with 5 bases between. This CDR3 contains 12 residues. CDR3 DNA sequence: TGCAGTGCTAGTCCTACTAACTATGGCTACACCTTC. It is translated as CSASPTNYGYTF.

J is TRBJ1-3 and V is TRBV20-1; unclear D gene. CDR3 length: 11 amino acids. Looked up from germline, CDR1 is DFQATT and CDR2 is SNEGSKA (reference sequence). This CDR3 reads CAGNTGNTIYF. CDR3 DNA sequence: TGCGCAGGAAACACTGGAAACACCATATATTTT.

The gene calls are TRBV28 and TRBJ1-5; D might be TRBD1 (5 bases). The germline CDR1 and CDR2 sequences are MDHEN and SYDVKM. The CDR3 is 18 residues long. The ends were cut back, 2 bases at V and 5 bases at J, with 22 bases in the middle. The CDR3 DNA reads as TGTGCCAGCAGTTTACCGCGCGGGGCCAGGGTGACTGATCAGCCCCAGCATTTT. Translation: CASSLPRGARVTDQPQHF.

This chain connects TRBV7-6 to TRBJ2-3, with a possible D match to TRBD1 (5 bases). V was pared by 5 bases and J by 6 bases, with 21 bases between. The germline gives CDR1 SGHVS, CDR2 FNYEAQ. The CDR3 spans 16 residues. For the CDR3, the DNA is TGTGCCAGCAGCGTAGGCGGACAACCGCCGAGGGATACGCAGTATTTT. Protein sequence: CASSVGGQPPRDTQYF.

As to this clone: Different DNA sequences within this sample yield the same CDR3. V gene TRBV6-5 combines with J gene TRBJ2-2; 11 nucleotides line up with TRBD2. The CDR3 loop spans 16 amino acids. Germline assignment: CDR1 MNHEY and CDR2 SVGAGI. J gave up 5 bases and V 0 bases, and 2 bases lay outside the gene matches. The CDR3 loop reads CASSYSSGRVTGELFF. The CDR3 DNA is TGTGCCAGCAGTTACTCTAGCGGGAGGGTTACCGGGGAGCTGTTTTTT.

This clone was detected only once. This sequence joins TRBV5-4 and TRBJ2-3; 9 bases line up with TRBD2. Germline-derived CDR1 and CDR2 are SGHNT and YYREEE (reference sequence). The CDR3 consists of 15 residues. V dropped 1 base and J dropped 3; count of bases not matched to a gene: 3. The CDR3 DNA reads as TGTGCCAGCAGCTTGCCACTAGCGGGTACAGATACGCAGTATTTT. As protein: CASSLPLAGTDTQYF. Full variable domain (rest looked up from reference TRBV5-4 and TRBJ2-3): ETGVTQSPTHLIKTRGQQVTLRCSSQSGHNTVSWYQQALGQGPQFIFQYYREEENGRGNFPPRFSGLQFPNYSSELNVNALELDDSALYLCASSLPLAGTDTQYFGPGTRLTVL.

This clone came up a few times. V usage is TRBV6-5 and J usage is TRBJ2-7; 8 bases align to TRBD1. CDR3 length: 13 amino acids. Germline V gene lookup returns CDR1 MNHEY and CDR2 SVGAGI. V gave up 6 bases and J gave up 7 bases; unmatched junction bases: 8. DNA of the CDR3: TGTGCCAGCAGAGATGGACAGGGTAAAGAGCAGTACTTC. Its translation is CASRDGQGKEQYF.

This sequence joins TRBV5-1 and TRBJ1-5; D remains ambiguous. V lost 4 bases and J lost 4, with 15 bases in between. Germline V CDR1 and CDR2: SGHRS, YFSETQ. This CDR3 has 15 residues. CDR3 bases: TGCGCCAGCAGCCCTAGCGGACTGCCTAATCAGCCCCAGCATTTT. Translation: CASSPSGLPNQPQHF.

The chain uses TRBV28 and TRBJ1-5; D is undetermined. From germline, CDR1 is MDHEN and CDR2 SYDVKM. The V gene lost 4 bases and the J gene lost 16 bases, with 17 bases spanning the gap. This CDR3 spans 12 amino acids. Here the CDR3 reads CASSSDPLRVHF. As DNA, the CDR3 is TGTGCCAGCAGTTCAGACCCACTTCGGGTCCATTTT.

The chain has TRBV27 and TRBJ1-2; D call uncertain. Trimming removed 5 bases at V and 2 bases at J, with 12 bases between. The CDR3 spans 14 residues. Germline V gene lookup returns CDR1 MNHEY and CDR2 SMNVEV (reference sequence). The CDR3 spells CASSPTTGNYGYTF. CDR3 sequence (DNA): TGTGCCAGCAGTCCGACGACGGGAAACTATGGCTACACCTTC.

V is TRBV7-2 and J is TRBJ1-1, with 9 positions matching TRBD1. The CDR3 is 15 amino acids. V dropped 5 bases and J dropped 6; count of bases not matched to a gene: 10. Germline CDR1 is SGHTA and CDR2 is FQGNSA. The CDR3 region has the DNA TGTGCCAGCAGCCACGAACAGGGGGCGATTTCTGAAGCTTTCTTT. Protein: CASSHEQGAISEAFF.

Regarding this clone: A junction end diverges from the germline sequence, so it may reflect a read error. The chain links TRBV5-1 to TRBJ1-1, with D possibly TRBD1 on 5 matching bases. Germline V gene data show CDR1 as SGHRS and CDR2 as YFSETQ. The CDR3 extends over 15 amino acids. Written as DNA, the CDR3 is TGCGCCAGCAGCCAGGACACGGGCGGGAACCCTGAAGCTTTCTTT. It yields the protein CASSQDTGGNPEAFF. The entire variable domain, with the rest obtained from reference TRBV5-1 and TRBJ1-1, is as follows: KAGVTQTPRYLIKTRGQQVTLSCSPISGHRSVSWYQQTPGQGLQFLFEYFSETQRNKGNFPGRFSGRQFSNSRSEMNVSTLELGDSALYLCASSQDTGGNPEAFFGQGTRLTVV.

This chain links TRBV28 with TRBJ1-1; no clear D. The CDR3 has 12 amino acids. Looked up from germline, CDR1 is MDHEN and CDR2 is SYDVKM. Trimming took 10 bases from V and 5 from J, leaving 14 bases between them. The CDR3 protein is CATAGRLTEAFF. CDR3 bases: TGTGCCACCGCGGGGAGGTTAACTGAAGCTTTCTTT.

This clone was observed a single time. The rearrangement uses TRBV2 and TRBJ1-1; the D gene is possibly TRBD1 (6 bases). This CDR3 contains 14 residues. Trimming removed 5 bases at V and 4 bases at J, with 14 bases between. The germline gives CDR1 SNHLY, CDR2 FYNNEI. The CDR3 spells CASSKTRGATEAFF. As DNA, the CDR3 is TGTGCCAGCAGTAAAACCAGGGGAGCCACTGAAGCTTTCTTT.

This chain joins TRBV27 and TRBJ2-2, with 9 bases identical to TRBD1. V gave up 7 bases and J gave up 3 bases; unmatched junction bases: 15. Germline V gene data show CDR1 as MNHEY and CDR2 as SMNVEV (reference sequence). CDR3 size: 18 residues. The CDR3 DNA reads as TGTGCCAGCAAACGCGGACTTTACACAGGGGGCGACACCGGGGAGCTGTTTTTT. Encoded protein: CASKRGLYTGGDTGELFF.

The chain links TRBV19 to TRBJ1-1; 7 bases are shared with TRBD1. The CDR3 contains 12 residues. Per germline, CDR1 LNHDA and CDR2 SQIVND (reference sequence). V dropped 7 bases and J dropped 1; count of bases not matched to a gene: 0. CDR3: CASKGANTEAFF. CDR3 nucleotides: TGTGCCAGTAAGGGGGCGAACACTGAAGCTTTCTTT.

This clone was seen more than once but under ten times. This chain links TRBV19 with TRBJ2-4, with a weak D call TRBD1 (6 bases). CDR1 is LNHDA and CDR2 is SQIVND in the germline V gene (reference sequence). V was trimmed by 4 bases and J by 16 bases, leaving 23 bases between them. The length of the CDR3 is 14 residues. The CDR3 protein is CASSTGQNSVSGYF. CDR3 in DNA: TGTGCCAGTAGTACCGGACAGAATTCAGTTTCGGGATACTTC.

This chain links TRBV4-1 with TRBJ2-1; 9 nucleotides line up with TRBD2. From germline, CDR1 is MGHRA and CDR2 YSYEKL. V was pared by 7 bases and J by 0 bases, with 7 bases of the junction left unmatched. The CDR3 consists of 16 residues. The CDR3 nucleotides read TGCGCCAGCACCCGCGGGAGGGCCTTCTCCTACAATGAGCAGTTCTTC. Encoded protein: CASTRGRAFSYNEQFF.

CDR3 in DNA: TGTGCCAGTAGTATAGAAGCGGGAGGGCCCTTAGGTAATGAGCAGTTCTTC. It translates to CASSIEAGGPLGNEQFF. The chain recombines TRBV19 with TRBJ2-1; 10 bases line up with TRBD2. This CDR3 contains 17 residues. V gave up 0 bases and J gave up 7 bases; unmatched junction bases: 9. Per the germline V gene, CDR1 is LNHDA and CDR2 is SQIVND (reference sequence).

This sequence joins TRBV30 and TRBJ2-3, with D possibly being TRBD2 (6 bases). Germline V gene sequence: CDR1 GTSNPN, CDR2 SVGIG (reference sequence). This CDR3 comprises 14 residues. V gave up 5 bases and J gave up 4 bases, with 16 bases separating them. The CDR3 DNA follows: TGTGCCTGGGGGCCGGTAGGGAGGCCAGATACGCAGTATTTT. Protein product: CAWGPVGRPDTQYF.

V and J are TRBV24-1 and TRBJ2-3; 10 nucleotides align to TRBD1. Unmatched junction bases numbered 1, after V lost 10 bases and J lost 4 bases. Germline V gene lookup returns CDR1 KGHDR and CDR2 SFDVKD. This CDR3 has 12 residues. The CDR3: CATGQGADTQYF. The CDR3 coding sequence is TGTGCCACAGGACAGGGGGCAGATACGCAGTATTTT.

This chain connects TRBV5-8 to TRBJ2-6; the D is unclear. This CDR3 region has 15 residues. The germline V gene encodes CDR1 SGHTS and CDR2 YDEGEE. V gave up 1 base and J gave up 1 base, with 6 bases separating them. The CDR3 DNA sequence: TGTGCCAGCAGCTTGTGGCTTTCTGGGGCCAACGTCCTGACTTTC. It translates to CASSLWLSGANVLTF.

This chain links TRBV6-6 with TRBJ1-2, with a possible D match to TRBD1 (6 bases). The CDR3 has 13 amino acids. Trimming cost V 2 bases and J 7 bases, with 11 bases left between them. Germline V gene lookup returns CDR1 MNHNY and CDR2 SVGAGI (reference sequence). CDR3 in amino acids: CASSYGRGSGYTF. The DNA of the CDR3 is TGTGCCAGCAGTTACGGCAGGGGATCTGGCTACACCTTC.